What follows describes a single TCR beta chain. The antigen remains unidentified. The junction had 5 bases not matched to a gene; V was cut back by 0 bases and J by 4 bases. Germline V gene lookup returns CDR1 MGHRA and CDR2 YSYEKL. The CDR3 totals 17 residues. 13 Jbeta primers and 60 Vbeta primers were used for the PCR. The protocol was immunoSEQ multiplex PCR, while the TCRdb copy is restricted to in-frame clones and leaves out a portion. The sample holds around 64,000 clones, approximately 81% seen once. This sample is part of a study of cytomegalovirus exposure and HLA in healthy donors. Study outcomes and limitations: Later analysis associated a missense DCLRE1C variant with TCR beta V- and J-gene trimming. The authors enumerated roughly 160 TCR beta chains as linked to cytomegalovirus.

The sequence was collected from a woman between 25 and 40 years old in good health and CMV-seropositive. This chain joins TRBV4-1 and TRBJ2-3; TRBD2 aligns across 12 bases. The specimen was PBMCs. CDR3 sequence (DNA): TGCGCCAGCAGCCAAGAAGCCGGACTAGCGGGGCCAGATACGCAGTATTTT. Encoded protein: CASSQEAGLAGPDTQYF.